This T cell receptor (beta chain) was retrieved from a study of T-cell reconstitution after alpha-beta-depleted transplantation in children. Points from the study as a whole: Surviving thymic progenitors and recipient T cells were the source of high TCRbeta diversity at day 60 in some patients. As was reported, about two months after transplant, alpha-beta T cells came from several hundred expanded graft clones. A year had passed since transplant, and T-cell counts and diversity by then came mostly from newly produced T cells.

The CDR3 covers 15 residues. In germline, CDR1 is SNHLY, CDR2 FYNNEI. Trimming pared 4 bases from V and 3 bases from J, leaving 13 bases between. Unique molecular identifiers tagged the TCRbeta library. Each CDR3 protein is one row after TCRdb ran MiXCR on the PCR reads. The sample contains about 980,000 distinct CDR3 sequences, around 30% of which appear only once. This clonotype was seen only a few times. Its antigen remains unidentified. The gene calls are TRBV2 and TRBJ2-1, with D unresolved. The specimen comprised PBMCs, mostly from graft donor cells, sampled 360 days after TCRalphabeta/CD19-depleted stem cell transplant. This TCR was recovered from a boy in the first two years of life who had a stem cell transplant for SCID, so the T cells may come from the graft donor. In DNA, the CDR3 is TGTGCCAGCAGTGCGACCCGAGACCACTACAATGAGCAGTTCTTC. As protein: CASSATRDHYNEQFF.